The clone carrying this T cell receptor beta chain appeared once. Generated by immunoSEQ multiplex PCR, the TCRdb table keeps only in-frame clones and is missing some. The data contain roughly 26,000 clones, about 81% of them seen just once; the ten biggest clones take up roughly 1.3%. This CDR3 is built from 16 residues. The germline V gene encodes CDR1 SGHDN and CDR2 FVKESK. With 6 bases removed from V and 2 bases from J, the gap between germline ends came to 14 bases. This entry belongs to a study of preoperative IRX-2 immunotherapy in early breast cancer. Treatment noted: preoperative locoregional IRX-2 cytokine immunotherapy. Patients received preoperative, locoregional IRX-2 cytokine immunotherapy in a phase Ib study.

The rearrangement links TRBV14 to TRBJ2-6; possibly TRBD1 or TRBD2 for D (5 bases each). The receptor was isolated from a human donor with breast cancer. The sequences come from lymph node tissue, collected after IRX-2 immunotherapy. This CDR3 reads CASSPLGPPGANVLTF. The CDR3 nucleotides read TGTGCCAGCAGTCCTCTGGGACCCCCTGGGGCCAACGTCCTGACTTTC. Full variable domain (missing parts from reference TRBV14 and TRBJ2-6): EAGVTQFPSHSVIEKGQTVTLRCDPISGHDNLYWYRRVMGKEIKFLLHFVKESKQDESGMPNNRFLAERTGGTYSTLKVQPAELEDSGVYFCASSPLGPPGANVLTFGAGSRLTVL.